This T cell receptor (beta chain) was sequenced during a study of T-cell reconstitution after alpha-beta-depleted transplantation in children. The germline gives CDR1 DFQATT, CDR2 SNEGSKA (reference sequence). The germline V and J ends were trimmed by 6 bases and 2 bases, with 13 bases remaining between them. CDR3 size: 13 residues. Construction of the TCRbeta library involved unique molecular identifiers. TCRdb recomputed calls from the PCR reads with MiXCR, one row per CDR3 protein. Of hundreds of thousands of distinct CDR3 sequences listed, approximately 17% are singletons. This clonotype originated in a human donor who donated a stem cell graft to a child with acute myeloid leukemia. The V and J genes are TRBV20-1 and TRBJ1-2, with D maybe TRBD1 (5 bases). The sample in question was PBMCs from the stem cell graft donor, obtained from the stem cell graft. In DNA, the CDR3 is TGCAGTGCCGGGGACTGGGGGAACTATGGCTACACCTTC. It specifies CSAGDWGNYGYTF.